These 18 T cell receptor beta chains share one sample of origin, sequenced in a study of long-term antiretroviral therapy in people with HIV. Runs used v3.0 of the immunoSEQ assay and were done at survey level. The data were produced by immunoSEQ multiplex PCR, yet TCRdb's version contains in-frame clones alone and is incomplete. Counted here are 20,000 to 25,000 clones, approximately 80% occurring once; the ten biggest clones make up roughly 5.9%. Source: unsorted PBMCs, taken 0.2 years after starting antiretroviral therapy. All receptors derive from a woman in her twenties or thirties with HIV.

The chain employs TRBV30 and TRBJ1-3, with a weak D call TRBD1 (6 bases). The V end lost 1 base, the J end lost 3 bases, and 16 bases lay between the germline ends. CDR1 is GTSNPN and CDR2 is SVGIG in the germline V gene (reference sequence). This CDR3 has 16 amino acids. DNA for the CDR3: TGTGCCTGGAGTGATGCAACAGGGTACTTTGGAAACACCATATATTTT. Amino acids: CAWSDATGYFGNTIYF.

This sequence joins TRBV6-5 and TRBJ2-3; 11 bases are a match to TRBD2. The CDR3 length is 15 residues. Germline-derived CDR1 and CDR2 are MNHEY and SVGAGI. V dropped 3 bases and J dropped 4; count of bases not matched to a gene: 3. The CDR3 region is CASSYTSGGSDTQYF. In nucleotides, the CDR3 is TGTGCCAGCAGTTATACTAGCGGGGGATCAGATACGCAGTATTTT.

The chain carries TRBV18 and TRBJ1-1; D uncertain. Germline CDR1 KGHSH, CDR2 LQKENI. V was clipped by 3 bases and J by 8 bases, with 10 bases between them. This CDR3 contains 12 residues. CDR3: CASSPRTGEAFF. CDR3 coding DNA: TGTGCCAGCTCACCCAGAACTGGAGAAGCTTTCTTT.

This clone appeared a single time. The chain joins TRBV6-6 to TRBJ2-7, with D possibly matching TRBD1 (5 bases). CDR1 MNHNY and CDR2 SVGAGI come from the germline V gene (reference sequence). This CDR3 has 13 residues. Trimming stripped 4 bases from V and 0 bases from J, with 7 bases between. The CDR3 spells CASSSGYSYEQYV. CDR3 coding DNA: TGTGCCAGCAGTTCAGGGTACTCCTACGAGCAGTACGTC.

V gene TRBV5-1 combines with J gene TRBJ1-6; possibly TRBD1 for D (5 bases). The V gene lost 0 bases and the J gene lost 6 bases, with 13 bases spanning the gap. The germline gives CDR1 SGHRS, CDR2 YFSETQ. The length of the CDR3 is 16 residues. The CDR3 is CASSLVQGPANSPLHF. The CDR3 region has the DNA TGCGCCAGCAGCTTGGTCCAGGGACCGGCTAATTCACCCCTCCACTTT.

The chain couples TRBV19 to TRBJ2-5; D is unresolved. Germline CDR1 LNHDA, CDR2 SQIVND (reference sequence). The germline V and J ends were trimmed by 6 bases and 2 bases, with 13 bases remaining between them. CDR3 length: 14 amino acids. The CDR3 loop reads CASSITLGQETQYF. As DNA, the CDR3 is TGTGCCAGTAGCATCACCCTAGGGCAAGAGACCCAGTACTTC. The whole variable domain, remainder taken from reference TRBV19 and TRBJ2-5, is DGGITQSPKYLFRKEGQNVTLSCEQNLNHDAMYWYRQDPGQGLRLIYYSQIVNDFQKGDIAEGYSVSREKKESFPLTVTSAQKNPTAFYLCASSITLGQETQYFGPGTRLLVL.

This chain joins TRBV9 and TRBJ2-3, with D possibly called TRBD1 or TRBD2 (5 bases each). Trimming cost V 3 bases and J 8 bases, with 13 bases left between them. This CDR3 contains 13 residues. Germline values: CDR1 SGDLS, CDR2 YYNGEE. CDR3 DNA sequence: TGTGCCAGCAGCGCGACACCGGGACGTACGCAGTATTTT. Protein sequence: CASSATPGRTQYF.

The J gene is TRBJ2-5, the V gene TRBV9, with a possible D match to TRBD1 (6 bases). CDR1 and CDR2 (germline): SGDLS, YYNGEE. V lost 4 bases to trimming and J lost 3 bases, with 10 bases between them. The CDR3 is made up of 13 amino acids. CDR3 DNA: TGTGCCAGCAGCACCACAGGGAAAGAGACCCAGTACTTC. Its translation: CASSTTGKETQYF.

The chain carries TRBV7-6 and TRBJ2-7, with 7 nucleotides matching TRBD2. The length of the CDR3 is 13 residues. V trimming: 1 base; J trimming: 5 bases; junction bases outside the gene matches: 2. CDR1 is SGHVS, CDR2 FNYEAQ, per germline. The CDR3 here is CASSLGTRNEQYF. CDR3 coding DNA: TGTGCCAGCAGCTTAGGGACTAGAAACGAGCAGTACTTC.

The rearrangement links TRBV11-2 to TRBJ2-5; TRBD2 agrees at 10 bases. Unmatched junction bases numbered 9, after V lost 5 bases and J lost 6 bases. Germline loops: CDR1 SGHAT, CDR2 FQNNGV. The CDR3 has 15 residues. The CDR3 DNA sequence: TGTGCCAGCAGCCGTGGGGTTAGCGGGGGGCAGACCCAGTACTTC. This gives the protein CASSRGVSGGQTQYF.

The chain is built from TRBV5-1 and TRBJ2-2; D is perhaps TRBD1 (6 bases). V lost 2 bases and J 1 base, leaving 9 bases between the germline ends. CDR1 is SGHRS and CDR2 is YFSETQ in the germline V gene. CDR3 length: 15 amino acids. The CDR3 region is CASSFTGQNTGELFF. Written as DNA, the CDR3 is TGCGCCAGCAGCTTTACAGGGCAGAACACCGGGGAGCTGTTTTTT.

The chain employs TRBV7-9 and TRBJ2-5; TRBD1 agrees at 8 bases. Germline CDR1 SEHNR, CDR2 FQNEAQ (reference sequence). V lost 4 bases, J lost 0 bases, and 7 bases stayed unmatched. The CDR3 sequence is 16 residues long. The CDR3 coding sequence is TGTGCCAGCAGCTCGGGACAGGTGATCTACCAAGAGACCCAGTACTTC. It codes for CASSSGQVIYQETQYF.

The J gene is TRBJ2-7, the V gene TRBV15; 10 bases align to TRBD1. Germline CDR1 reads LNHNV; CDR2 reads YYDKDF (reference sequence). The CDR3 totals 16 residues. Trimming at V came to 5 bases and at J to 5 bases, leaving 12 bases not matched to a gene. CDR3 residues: CATSPRSWTGGDEQYF. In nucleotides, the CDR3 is TGTGCCACCAGCCCACGATCGTGGACAGGGGGGGACGAGCAGTACTTC.

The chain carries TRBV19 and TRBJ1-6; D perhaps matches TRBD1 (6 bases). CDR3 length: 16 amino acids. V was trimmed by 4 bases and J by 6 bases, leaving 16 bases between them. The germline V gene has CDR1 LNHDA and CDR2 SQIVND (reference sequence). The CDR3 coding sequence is TGTGCCAGTAGTACCACGGACAGAGAGATTAATTCACCCCTCCACTTT. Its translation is CASSTTDREINSPLHF.

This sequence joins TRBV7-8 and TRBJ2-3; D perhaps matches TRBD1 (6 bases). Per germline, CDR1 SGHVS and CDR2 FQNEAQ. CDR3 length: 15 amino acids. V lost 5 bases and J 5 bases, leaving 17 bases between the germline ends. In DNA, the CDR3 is TGTGCCAGCAGCAATCAGGGGATTTTAAGAGATACGCAGTATTTT. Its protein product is CASSNQGILRDTQYF.

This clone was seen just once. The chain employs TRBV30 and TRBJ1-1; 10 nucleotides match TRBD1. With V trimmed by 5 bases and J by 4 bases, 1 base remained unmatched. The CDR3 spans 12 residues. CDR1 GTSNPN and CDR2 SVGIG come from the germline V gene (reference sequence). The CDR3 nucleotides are TGTGCCTGGGGGGACAGGGGCACTGAAGCTTTCTTT. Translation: CAWGDRGTEAFF.

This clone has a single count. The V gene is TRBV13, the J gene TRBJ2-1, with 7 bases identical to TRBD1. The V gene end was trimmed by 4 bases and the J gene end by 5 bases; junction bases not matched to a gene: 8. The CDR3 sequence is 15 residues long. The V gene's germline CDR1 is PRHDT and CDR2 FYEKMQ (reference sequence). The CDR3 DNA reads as TGTGCCAGCAGCTCTCCGGGACAGAGGCACAATGAGCAGTTCTTC. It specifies CASSSPGQRHNEQFF.

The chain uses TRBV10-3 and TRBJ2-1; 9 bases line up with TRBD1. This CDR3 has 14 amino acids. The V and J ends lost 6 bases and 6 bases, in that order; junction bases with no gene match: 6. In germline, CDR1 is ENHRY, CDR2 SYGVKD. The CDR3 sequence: CAISTTTGGNEQFF. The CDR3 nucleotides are TGTGCCATCAGCACAACGACAGGGGGCAATGAGCAGTTCTTC.